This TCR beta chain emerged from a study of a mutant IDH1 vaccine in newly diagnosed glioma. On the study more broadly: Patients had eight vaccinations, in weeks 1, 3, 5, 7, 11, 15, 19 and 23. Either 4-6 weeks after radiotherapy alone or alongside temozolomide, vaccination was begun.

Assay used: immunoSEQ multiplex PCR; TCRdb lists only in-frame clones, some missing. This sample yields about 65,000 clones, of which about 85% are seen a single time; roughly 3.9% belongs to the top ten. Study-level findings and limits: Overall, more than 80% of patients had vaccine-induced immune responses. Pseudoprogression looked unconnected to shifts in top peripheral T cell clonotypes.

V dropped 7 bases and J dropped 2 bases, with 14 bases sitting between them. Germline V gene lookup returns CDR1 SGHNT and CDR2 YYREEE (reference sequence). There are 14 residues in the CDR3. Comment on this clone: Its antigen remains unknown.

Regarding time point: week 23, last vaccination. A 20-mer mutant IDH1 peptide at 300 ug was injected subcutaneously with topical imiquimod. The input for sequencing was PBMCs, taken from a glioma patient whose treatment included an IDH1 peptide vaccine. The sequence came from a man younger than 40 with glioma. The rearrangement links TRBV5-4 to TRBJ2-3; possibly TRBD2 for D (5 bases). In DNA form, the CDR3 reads TGTGCCAGCGGAACTAGGACGGTCACAGATACGCAGTATTTT. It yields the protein CASGTRTVTDTQYF.